The TCR beta chain described here comes from a study of blood T cell repertoires in COVID-19. Overall study: In each case, the material was cDNA or gDNA derived from T cells, B-cell-depleted T cells, or PBMCs.

The CDR3 contains 14 residues. V was clipped by 6 bases and J by 5 bases; unmatched bases: 10. In germline, CDR1 is LGHDT, CDR2 YNNKEL (reference sequence). Original analysis: The assay estimated nucleated cells by amplifying reference gene primers. Measured with immunoSEQ multiplex PCR; TCRdb has only the in-frame clones, and not every one. V, J and clone size reflect that table, while D and trimming were determined from the DNA. The table includes around 290,000 clones, about nine tenths detected once. The receptor's source is a middle-aged woman who had recovered from COVID-19. The chain combines TRBV3-1 (or the pseudogene TRBV3-2) with TRBJ2-7, with 7 positions matching TRBD2. Material for sequencing was PBMCs or T cells enriched from blood (not recorded which). The CDR3, as DNA: TGTGCCAGCAGACCCACTCGACTAGCCCACGAGCAGTACTTC. Translated: CASRPTRLAHEQYF.